The 31 T cell receptor beta chains below were found in one sample sequenced in a study of tumor-infiltrating lymphocytes in oesophageal squamous cell carcinoma. MiXCR, run by TCRdb on the PCR reads, gives a single entry per CDR3 protein. The top ten hold 14% of the sample, which has about 15,000 distinct CDR3 sequences, around 50% seen once. Sequenced material: blood. These receptor sequences come from a male donor with esophageal squamous cell carcinoma.

The chain is built from TRBV6-6 and TRBJ2-2; D might be TRBD2 (5 bases). Germline-derived CDR1 and CDR2 are MNHNY and SVGAGI (reference sequence). V lost 0 bases, J lost 3 bases, and 14 bases lay in between. The CDR3 sequence is 17 residues long. Here the CDR3 DNA reads TGTGCCAGCAGTTACTCGAACCTAGCCAGCTACACCGGGGAGCTGTTTTTT. Its translation is CASSYSNLASYTGELFF.

V usage is TRBV6-6 and J usage is TRBJ2-3, with TRBD1 identical over 10 bases. The closer fit of TRBJ2-7 to the DNA end suggests the J call may be wrong. The CDR3 has 18 residues. Germline V CDR1 and CDR2: MNHNY, SVGAGI (reference sequence). The CDR3 reads CASRKGQGIGGGNNEQYF. In DNA, the CDR3 is TGTGCCAGCAGGAAGGGACAGGGGATAGGTGGTGGCAACAATGAGCAGTACTTC.

The chain is built from TRBV2 and TRBJ2-1; 8 bases map to TRBD1. The germline V gene has CDR1 SNHLY and CDR2 FYNNEI. The J segment lost 10 bases and the V segment lost 3 bases, leaving 14 bases of the junction unmatched. The CDR3 length is 16 residues. CDR3 protein: CASSEVGDRGFYEQFF. The CDR3 DNA follows: TGTGCCAGCAGTGAGGTAGGAGACAGGGGTTTCTACGAGCAGTTCTTC.

Judged by abundance, this clonotype is medium-sized. The rearrangement links TRBV10-3 to TRBJ1-1, with a weak D call TRBD1 (6 bases). Germline-derived CDR1 and CDR2 are ENHRY and SYGVKD. Trimming shortened V by 9 bases and J by 0 bases, and 11 bases separated the two germline ends. The length of the CDR3 is 13 residues. The CDR3: CAIRTDLNTEAFF. CDR3 DNA sequence: TGTGCCATTAGGACAGACCTGAACACTGAAGCTTTCTTT.

At least ten counts were recorded for this clonotype. The chain recombines TRBV19 with TRBJ1-5, with no clear D. The V end was cut by 8 bases, the J end by 0 bases, with 8 bases between. This CDR3 contains 13 residues. The germline V gene has CDR1 LNHDA and CDR2 SQIVND (reference sequence). CDR3 sequence (DNA): TGTGCCAGTGCCGGTAGTAGCAATCAGCCCCAGCATTTT. Translation gives CASAGSSNQPQHF.

This clonotype is judged large. This chain uses TRBV7-3 with TRBJ2-1, with D uncertain. CDR3 length: 16 residues. In germline, CDR1 is SGHTA, CDR2 FQGTGA. Trimming left V 5 bases short and J 4 bases short, with 18 bases between. The chain's CDR3 is CASSPNQAVPYNEQFF. DNA for the CDR3: TGTGCCAGCAGCCCCAACCAAGCCGTCCCATACAATGAGCAGTTCTTC.

V and J are TRBV7-8 and TRBJ2-3; 7 positions match TRBD2. The CDR3 consists of 14 residues. J gave up 6 bases and V 1 base, and 4 bases lay outside the gene matches. The germline V gene has CDR1 SGHVS and CDR2 FQNEAQ. DNA of the CDR3: TGTGCCAGCAGCTTAGGAGGGAGGGAGGATACGCAGTATTTT. It codes for CASSLGGREDTQYF.

The rearrangement uses TRBV7-6 and TRBJ2-1, with 13 bases that match TRBD2. Gene TRBJ2-7 matches the end of the DNA better, so the J call may be wrong. The CDR3 runs 17 residues. The germline V gene encodes CDR1 SGHVS and CDR2 FNYEAQ. The CDR3 loop reads CASSSGLAGEVGYEQYF. The DNA for the CDR3 is TGTGCCAGCAGCTCCGGACTAGCGGGAGAAGTGGGGTACGAGCAGTACTTC.

This clonotype came up a few times. The rearrangement joins TRBV7-2 to TRBJ2-1; 7 nucleotides line up with TRBD1. The DNA end lines up better with TRBJ2-5; the J call may be wrong. Per the germline V gene, CDR1 is SGHTA and CDR2 is FQGNSA. The CDR3 sequence is 16 residues long. The CDR3 reads CASSAYRGGWQETQYF. Written as DNA, the CDR3 is TGTGCCAGCAGCGCGTACAGGGGCGGGTGGCAAGAGACCCAGTACTTC.

V usage is TRBV7-3 and J usage is TRBJ2-7; TRBD2 matches at 14 bases. The DNA end is a closer match to TRBJ2-1, so the J assignment may be wrong. This CDR3 spans 17 amino acids. Germline CDR1 SGHTA, CDR2 FQGTGA. In DNA, the CDR3 is TGTGCCAGCAGCTTTGGTCACGGACTAGCGGGAGGAGGGGAGCAGTTCTTC. This codes for CASSFGHGLAGGGEQFF.

The V gene is TRBV7-9, the J gene TRBJ2-3, with 10 nucleotides matching TRBD2. This CDR3 comprises 19 residues. Germline lookup yields CDR1 SEHNR and CDR2 FQNEAQ (reference sequence). Unmatched junction bases numbered 16, after V lost 5 bases and J lost 2 bases. CDR3 DNA sequence: TGTGCCAGCAGCCCCCGTGGCCCCGGGACTAGCGAATACACAGATACGCAGTATTTT. Its translation: CASSPRGPGTSEYTDTQYF.

This clonotype was counted a few times. The chain recombines TRBV7-2 with TRBJ2-1; 10 bases match TRBD2. The J call is doubtful: the DNA matches TRBJ2-7 better. Germline CDR1 SGHTA, CDR2 FQGNSA. The CDR3 has 16 amino acids. Here the CDR3 reads CASSLSSGRGSYEQYF. As DNA, the CDR3 is TGTGCCAGCAGCTTATCTAGCGGGAGAGGTAGCTACGAGCAGTACTTC.

The chain recombines TRBV7-4 with TRBJ1-2; 9 bases line up with TRBD1. Germline CDR1 and CDR2: SGHVT and SQSDAQ. The CDR3 length is 13 residues. Trimming at V came to 4 bases and at J to 6 bases, leaving 3 bases not matched to a gene. The CDR3 DNA follows: TGTGCCAGCAGCTCGACAGGGGGACATGGCTACACCTTC. Its protein product is CASSSTGGHGYTF.

This clonotype was recorded a few times. The rearrangement links TRBV28 to TRBJ1-4; TRBD1 aligns across 12 bases. After removal of 6 bases from V and 10 bases from J, the junction contained 21 bases not matched to a gene. The CDR3 has 19 residues. Looked up from germline, CDR1 is MDHEN and CDR2 is SYDVKM. In nucleotides, the CDR3 is TGTGCCAGCAGCCGGATCTTTTTTCGTAGGGGGACAGGGGGCTTAAAACTGTTTTTT. It codes for CASSRIFFRRGTGGLKLFF.

The V call is TRBV7-6, the J call TRBJ2-1; D remains ambiguous. Germline lookup yields CDR1 SGHVS and CDR2 FNYEAQ. The CDR3 covers 17 residues. Deletions cut 5 bases from V and 3 bases from J, with 20 bases between. The CDR3, as DNA: TGTGCCAGCAGCCCAGAAGAGGCGCCGGATATCTACAATGAGCAGTTCTTC. Its protein product is CASSPEEAPDIYNEQFF.

As concerns this clonotype: The CDR3 does not end in the conserved phenylalanine or tryptophan, so this is likely a read error. Because the CDR3's place on the DNA is in doubt, the DNA is left out and the CDR3 is given as listed by TCRdb. The chain employs TRBV6-6 and TRBJ1-1; the DNA was not compared with TRBD1, the D call given in the table. The V gene's germline CDR1 is MNHNY and CDR2 SVGAGI (reference sequence). The CDR3 spans 20 residues, counting both ends. CDR3 amino acids: CASSYSRDREVKTMATPSVR.

This clonotype came up once. This chain connects TRBV25-1 to TRBJ2-5; D is unresolved. The end of the DNA fits TRBJ2-7 better, so the J call may be wrong. The V gene's germline CDR1 is MGHDK and CDR2 SYGVNS. There are 11 residues in the CDR3. The CDR3 loop is CASSITDEQYF. As DNA, the CDR3 is TGTGCCAGCAGTATTACAGACGAGCAGTACTTC.

The chain joins TRBV24-1 to TRBJ2-1, with TRBD2 as a possible D gene (5 bases). The closer fit of TRBJ2-5 to the DNA end suggests the J call may be wrong. This CDR3 contains 14 residues. Germline V CDR1 and CDR2: KGHDR, SFDVKD. The CDR3 nucleotides read TGTGCCACCAGCGAACCCCTTGGAGGAGAGACCCAGTACTTC. It specifies CATSEPLGGETQYF.

By share, this clonotype ranks as medium-sized. This chain links TRBV12-3 or TRBV12-4 with TRBJ2-7; 7 bases line up with TRBD1. V was pared by 5 bases and J by 3 bases, with 7 bases of the junction left unmatched. The CDR3 runs 14 residues. For the CDR3, the DNA is TGTGCCAGCAGTATGGACAGGACATACTACGAGCAGTACTTC. Residues: CASSMDRTYYEQYF.

The chain couples TRBV10-1 to TRBJ2-5; 9 positions match TRBD2. The end of the DNA is better explained by TRBJ2-7, so the J call may be wrong. The V gene's germline CDR1 is WNHNN and CDR2 SYGVQD (reference sequence). The CDR3 runs to 16 residues. CDR3 bases: TGCGCCAGCAGTGAGTCGACCGTGGCGGGAGGGGGCGAGCAGTACTTC. Its translation: CASSESTVAGGGEQYF.

Within the sample, this clonotype is medium-sized. This chain joins TRBV28 and TRBJ1-2; 7 nucleotides line up with TRBD1. The CDR3 runs 13 residues. The junction had 7 bases not matched to a gene; V was cut back by 5 bases and J by 7 bases. CDR1 MDHEN and CDR2 SYDVKM come from the germline V gene. CDR3 sequence: CASSISTGLGYTF. CDR3 sequence (DNA): TGTGCCAGCAGTATCTCGACAGGGCTTGGCTACACCTTC.

The chain uses TRBV7-3 and TRBJ2-3, with TRBD2 matching over 10 bases. V shed 3 bases and J 3 bases; nucleotides not matched to a gene: 3. Germline values: CDR1 SGHTA, CDR2 FQGTGA. This CDR3 is 15 amino acids long. CDR3 amino acids: CASSFLAGGTDTQYF. CDR3 nucleotides: TGTGCCAGCAGCTTCTTAGCGGGAGGTACAGATACGCAGTATTTT.

This clonotype turned up a few times. In this CDR3 the conserved last residue, phenylalanine or tryptophan, is missing, so a read error is likely. The DNA is omitted, as the CDR3 cannot be located on it reliably, and the CDR3 follows TCRdb's listing. The rearrangement joins TRBV6-1 to TRBJ2-7; TRBD1 is the table's D call, not checked against the DNA. CDR1 MNHNS and CDR2 SASEGT come from the germline V gene. Including both end residues, the CDR3 is 18 amino acids long. The CDR3 region is CASRGTGGTPNYGYTFGS.

At least ten counts were recorded for this clonotype. This chain uses TRBV19 with TRBJ1-5, with D unresolved. This CDR3 spans 16 amino acids. Germline V lookup: CDR1 LNHDA, CDR2 SQIVND (reference sequence). Trimming pared 1 base from V and 0 bases from J, leaving 10 bases between. The CDR3 bases are TGTGCCAGTAGTATAGGAGGAGGGTATAGCAATCAGCCCCAGCATTTT. Its translation: CASSIGGGYSNQPQHF.

The chain has TRBV6-1 and TRBJ2-5; D not certain. The tail of the sequence fits TRBJ2-1 better, so the J call may be wrong. The germline gives CDR1 MNHNS, CDR2 SASEGT. The CDR3 has 14 amino acids. CDR3 protein: CASSDLDGDNEQFF. CDR3 DNA sequence: TGTGCCAGCAGTGACCTGGACGGTGACAATGAGCAGTTCTTC.

This clonotype is categorized as medium-sized. V is TRBV7-2 and J is TRBJ1-5; 10 bases are shared with TRBD1. Germline V gene data show CDR1 as SGHTA and CDR2 as FQGNSA. This CDR3 has 15 amino acids. V trimming: 6 bases; J trimming: 2 bases; junction bases outside the gene matches: 4. CDR3 coding DNA: TGTGCCAGCAGTAGGACAGGGGGAGGCAATCAGCCCCAGCATTTT. Translation: CASSRTGGGNQPQHF.

The V and J genes are TRBV7-9 and TRBJ2-3; 11 bases align to TRBD1. The J call may be in error: the DNA end matches TRBJ2-1 better. Germline values: CDR1 SEHNR, CDR2 FQNEAQ (reference sequence). The CDR3 loop spans 15 amino acids. CDR3 sequence reads: CASGQGARGFYEQFF. Written as DNA, the CDR3 is TGTGCCAGCGGACAGGGGGCGCGGGGGTTCTACGAGCAGTTCTTC.

The V call is TRBV7-9, the J call TRBJ2-7; the D gene is possibly TRBD2 (6 bases). V was cut by 7 bases and J by 5 bases, with 15 bases left in between. CDR3 size: 13 residues. Per the germline V gene, CDR1 is SEHNR and CDR2 is FQNEAQ (reference sequence). The CDR3 sequence: CASTLDGEDEQYF. CDR3 in DNA: TGTGCCAGCACCTTGGACGGGGAGGACGAGCAGTACTTC.

The chain carries TRBV12-5 and TRBJ1-1, with 7 bases identical to TRBD1. The CDR3 is 13 amino acids. CDR1 LGHNT and CDR2 FRNRAP come from the germline V gene. The V gene end was trimmed by 6 bases and the J gene end by 7 bases; junction bases not matched to a gene: 8. The DNA of the CDR3 is TGTGCTAGTGGGCCTCCAGGGGGGGGTGAAGCTTTCTTT. This gives the protein CASGPPGGGEAFF.

This clonotype was detected ten times or more. In nucleotides, the CDR3 is TGTGCCAGCAGCTTGAACCGGGGGACAGGGAAAGAGACCCAGTACTTC. Its protein is CASSLNRGTGKETQYF. The chain couples TRBV5-8 to TRBJ2-5, with 9 bases lining up with TRBD1. This CDR3 comprises 16 residues. CDR1 is SGHTS and CDR2 is YDEGEE in the germline V gene. V lost 1 base, J lost 3 bases, and 7 bases stayed unmatched. The whole variable domain, remainder taken from reference TRBV5-8 and TRBJ2-5, is EAGVTQSPTHLIKTRGQQATLRCSPISGHTSVYWYQQALGLGLQFLLWYDEGEERNRGNFPPRFSGRQFPNYSSELNVNALELEDSALYLCASSLNRGTGKETQYFGPGTRLLVL.

On this clonotype: Because the CDR3 is missing its conserved closing phenylalanine or tryptophan, this is likely a read error. The limits of the CDR3 on the DNA are not certain, so only TCRdb's listed CDR3 is given. The CDR3 is CASSSGTSGRRGEQFFGS. This sequence joins TRBV6-2 or TRBV6-3 and TRBJ2-7; TRBD2 is the table's D call and was not checked against the DNA. From germline, CDR1 is MNHEY and CDR2 SVGEGT. Termini included, the CDR3 measures 18 amino acids.